These 19 T cell receptor beta chains came from one sample sequenced in a study of blood T cell repertoires in COVID-19. Assay used: immunoSEQ multiplex PCR; TCRdb lists only in-frame clones, some missing. Here the sample spans 240,000 or so clones, approximately 87% being singletons. The sequenced material came from peripheral blood. These receptors were collected from a man between 60 and 75 years old with acute or convalescent COVID-19.

As DNA, the CDR3 is TGCGCCAGCAGCCCTATCGGCGGGGGGACACCAAACAATGAGCAGTTCTTC. Its protein product is CASSPIGGGTPNNEQFF. The chain joins TRBV5-1 to TRBJ2-1, with TRBD2 matching over 8 bases. In germline, CDR1 is SGHRS, CDR2 YFSETQ. The CDR3 has 17 amino acids. Trimming removed 4 bases from V and 5 bases from J; junction bases left unmatched: 14.

CDR3 DNA: TGTGCCAGTATATCGAGAAGCACAGATACGCAGTATTTT. Residues: CASISRSTDTQYF. The rearrangement joins TRBV19 to TRBJ2-3; D remains ambiguous. Trimming cost V 7 bases and J 0 bases, with 8 bases left between them. Germline CDR1 and CDR2: LNHDA and SQIVND (reference sequence). This CDR3 has 13 residues.

The chain uses TRBV2 and TRBJ1-2; a weak D match, TRBD1 (6 bases). Looked up from germline, CDR1 is SNHLY and CDR2 is FYNNEI. Trimming removed 3 bases from V and 4 bases from J, with 9 bases in between. CDR3 length equals 13 residues. The CDR3 here is CASSETDSYGYTF. The CDR3 DNA reads as TGTGCCAGCAGTGAGACGGACAGCTATGGCTACACCTTC. Variable domain in full (rest from reference TRBV2 and TRBJ1-2): EPEVTQTPSHQVTQMGQEVILRCVPISNHLYFYWYRQILGQKVEFLVSFYNNEISEKSEIFDDQFSVERPDGSNFTLKIRSTKLEDSAMYFCASSETDSYGYTFGSGTRLTVV.

This chain uses TRBV9 with TRBJ1-6; unclear D gene. Trimming pared 4 bases from V and 7 bases from J, leaving 12 bases between. The CDR3 spans 14 residues. In germline, CDR1 is SGDLS, CDR2 YYNGEE. CDR3 sequence reads: CASSREELNSPLHF. The CDR3 region has the DNA TGTGCCAGCAGCCGGGAGGAGCTGAATTCACCCCTCCACTTT.

The rearrangement uses TRBV7-2 and TRBJ1-3; a weak D match, TRBD1 (5 bases). Trimming took 4 bases from V and 3 from J, leaving 10 bases between them. Germline V gene lookup returns CDR1 SGHTA and CDR2 FQGNSA. The CDR3 extends over 14 amino acids. This CDR3 reads CASSSWTNGNTIYF. The CDR3 DNA sequence: TGTGCCAGCAGCTCCTGGACAAATGGAAACACCATATATTTT.

V usage is TRBV10-3 and J usage is TRBJ2-2, with D perhaps TRBD2 (6 bases). Germline V lookup: CDR1 ENHRY, CDR2 SYGVKD. The CDR3 consists of 16 residues. V gave up 2 bases and J gave up 6 bases, with 16 bases separating them. The CDR3 is CAISEEGLKSPGELFF. The DNA of the CDR3 is TGTGCCATCAGTGAGGAAGGACTAAAATCACCCGGGGAGCTGTTTTTT.

V and J are TRBV29-1 and TRBJ2-1; TRBD2 agrees at 9 bases. CDR3 length equals 13 residues. Per germline, CDR1 SQVTM and CDR2 ANQGSEA. The junction had 11 bases not matched to a gene; V was cut back by 8 bases and J by 9 bases. The CDR3 region has the DNA TGCAGCTCCCGGGATAGCGGGAGATCTGAGCAGTTCTTC. It specifies CSSRDSGRSEQFF.

Turning to this clone: The sample has other DNA sequences that encode this CDR3 too. The V call is TRBV7-9, the J call TRBJ1-5; D is unclear. V was trimmed by 3 bases and J by 4 bases, leaving 7 bases between them. CDR1 is SEHNR and CDR2 is FQNEAQ in the germline V gene (reference sequence). The CDR3 is 13 residues long. CDR3 sequence: CASSFSGNQPQHF. CDR3 coding DNA: TGTGCCAGCAGCTTCTCGGGGAATCAGCCCCAGCATTTT.

This chain joins TRBV6-5 and TRBJ1-5; possible D gene TRBD1, 5 bases. Germline V gene lookup returns CDR1 MNHEY and CDR2 SVGAGI. V lost 6 bases and J 5 bases, leaving 14 bases between the germline ends. The CDR3 has 14 amino acids. The CDR3, as DNA: TGTGCCAGCAGGGGGCGGGGGATGTATCAGCCCCAGCATTTT. Its translation: CASRGRGMYQPQHF.

J is TRBJ1-2 and V is TRBV9; D is possibly TRBD1 (5 bases). CDR1 is SGDLS and CDR2 is YYNGEE in the germline V gene. Trimming pared 0 bases from V and 6 bases from J, leaving 12 bases between. The CDR3 has 14 residues. The CDR3 region is CASSVETGFDGYTF. The CDR3 region has the DNA TGTGCCAGCAGCGTAGAAACAGGCTTTGATGGCTACACCTTC.

The chain couples TRBV7-8 to TRBJ1-4; D not resolved. Trimming took off 3 bases at V and 5 bases at J, with 10 bases between the two ends. CDR3 size: 14 residues. Per the germline V gene, CDR1 is SGHVS and CDR2 is FQNEAQ. CDR3 sequence: CASSLTDINEKLFF. The CDR3 coding sequence is TGTGCCAGCAGCTTGACTGATATAAATGAAAAACTGTTTTTT.

The genes are TRBV19 and TRBJ2-1; 11 nucleotides agree with TRBD2. Germline V lookup: CDR1 LNHDA, CDR2 SQIVND (reference sequence). Trimming at V came to 6 bases and at J to 0 bases, leaving 7 bases not matched to a gene. This CDR3 is built from 17 residues. The CDR3 sequence is CASRTSGGYISYNEQFF. As DNA, the CDR3 is TGTGCCAGTAGAACTAGCGGGGGTTATATCTCCTACAATGAGCAGTTCTTC.

Comment on this clone: An end of the junction differs from the germline gene, which may be a read error. This chain uses TRBV7-7 with TRBJ2-2; possible D gene TRBD2, 6 bases. In germline, CDR1 is SSHAT, CDR2 FNYEAQ (reference sequence). This CDR3 spans 13 amino acids. CDR3 nucleotide sequence: TGTGCTAGCAGCTTAGCGGAGACCGGGGAGCTGTTTTTT. Its translation: CASSLAETGELFF.

The genes are TRBV19 and TRBJ1-2; the D is unclear. From germline, CDR1 is LNHDA and CDR2 SQIVND (reference sequence). Deletions cut 3 bases from V and 5 bases from J, with 13 bases between. The CDR3 is 14 amino acids. Here the CDR3 reads CASSMSPGPYGYTF. The CDR3, as DNA: TGTGCCAGTAGTATGTCGCCAGGTCCGTATGGCTACACCTTC.

Of note for this clone: One junction end disagrees with the germline gene, perhaps due to a read error. The chain is built from TRBV6-2 or TRBV6-3 and TRBJ2-5; perhaps TRBD1 as D (9 bases). Germline V gene sequence: CDR1 MNHEY, CDR2 SVGEGT. CDR3 size: 13 residues. The DNA for the CDR3 is TGTGCCAGCAGTCCCCCGGGGGGGGGACAGGGTCACTTC. Translated, it gives CASSPPGGGQGHF.

The rearrangement uses TRBV7-9 and TRBJ2-7; possibly TRBD2 for D (5 bases). Trimming pared 0 bases from V and 3 bases from J, leaving 9 bases between. Germline-derived CDR1 and CDR2 are SEHNR and FQNEAQ (reference sequence). This CDR3 spans 14 amino acids. As DNA, the CDR3 is TGTGCCAGCAGCTTAGCGGGAGTAGGCTACGAGCAGTACTTC. Its translation is CASSLAGVGYEQYF.

The chain links TRBV7-9 to TRBJ2-7; TRBD2 matches at 12 bases. V dropped 5 bases and J dropped 7; count of bases not matched to a gene: 6. The CDR3 consists of 14 residues. In germline, CDR1 is SEHNR, CDR2 FQNEAQ (reference sequence). The CDR3 here is CASSPGLAGREQYF. The CDR3 DNA is TGTGCCAGCAGCCCGGGACTAGCGGGCAGGGAGCAGTACTTC.

The chain joins TRBV6-1 to TRBJ1-1; D unclear. CDR1 is MNHNS, CDR2 SASEGT, per germline. V was shortened by 3 bases and J by 2 bases, with 7 bases between the two germline ends. The CDR3 is 13 amino acids. CDR3 in amino acids: CASSDSLNTEAFF. CDR3 bases: TGTGCCAGCAGTGACAGTTTAAACACTGAAGCTTTCTTT.

The V gene is TRBV7-2, the J gene TRBJ1-5, with D unresolved. Germline lookup yields CDR1 SGHTA and CDR2 FQGNSA. The CDR3 is 13 residues long. Trimming pared 8 bases from V and 5 bases from J, leaving 13 bases between. CDR3 protein: CASGEGYDQPQHF. The CDR3 region has the DNA TGTGCCAGCGGCGAGGGTTACGATCAGCCCCAGCATTTT.